This paragraph covers one T cell receptor beta chain sequence. CDR3 length equals 15 residues. Germline values: CDR1 KGHSH, CDR2 LQKENI. J lost 2 bases, V lost 3 bases, and 2 bases had no gene match. These data come from a study of radiotherapy plus CTLA-4 blockade in lung cancer. About the research overall: Across the patients, objective responses occurred in approximately 17%, and disease control in 30% to 40%.

Treatment of patients with chemo-refractory metastatic non-small-cell lung cancer consisted of focal radiation plus CTLA-4 blockade with ipilimumab. The repertoire was sequenced with immunoSEQ multiplex PCR; TCRdb's copy has only in-frame clones and lacks some. The data contain tens of thousands of clones, approximately 90% of them singletons. This sample comprised peripheral blood, obtained from a patient treated with radiotherapy plus ipilimumab. The sequence came from a human donor with non-small cell lung cancer whose response to radiotherapy plus ipilimumab could not be evaluated. The chain joins TRBV18 to TRBJ2-1, with 9 bases matching TRBD2. CDR3: CASSPASGTYNEQFF. The CDR3 DNA reads as TGTGCCAGCTCACCTGCTAGCGGGACCTACAATGAGCAGTTCTTC.